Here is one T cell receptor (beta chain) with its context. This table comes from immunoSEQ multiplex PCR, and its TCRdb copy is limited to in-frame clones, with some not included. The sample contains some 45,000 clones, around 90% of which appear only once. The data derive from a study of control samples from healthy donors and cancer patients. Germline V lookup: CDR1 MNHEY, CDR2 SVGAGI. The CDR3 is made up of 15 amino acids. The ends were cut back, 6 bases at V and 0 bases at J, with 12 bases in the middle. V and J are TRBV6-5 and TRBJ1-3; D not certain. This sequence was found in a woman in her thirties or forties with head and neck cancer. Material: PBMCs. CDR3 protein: CASRNPGSSGNTIYF. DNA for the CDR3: TGTGCCAGCAGGAACCCAGGTTCCTCTGGAAACACCATATATTTT.